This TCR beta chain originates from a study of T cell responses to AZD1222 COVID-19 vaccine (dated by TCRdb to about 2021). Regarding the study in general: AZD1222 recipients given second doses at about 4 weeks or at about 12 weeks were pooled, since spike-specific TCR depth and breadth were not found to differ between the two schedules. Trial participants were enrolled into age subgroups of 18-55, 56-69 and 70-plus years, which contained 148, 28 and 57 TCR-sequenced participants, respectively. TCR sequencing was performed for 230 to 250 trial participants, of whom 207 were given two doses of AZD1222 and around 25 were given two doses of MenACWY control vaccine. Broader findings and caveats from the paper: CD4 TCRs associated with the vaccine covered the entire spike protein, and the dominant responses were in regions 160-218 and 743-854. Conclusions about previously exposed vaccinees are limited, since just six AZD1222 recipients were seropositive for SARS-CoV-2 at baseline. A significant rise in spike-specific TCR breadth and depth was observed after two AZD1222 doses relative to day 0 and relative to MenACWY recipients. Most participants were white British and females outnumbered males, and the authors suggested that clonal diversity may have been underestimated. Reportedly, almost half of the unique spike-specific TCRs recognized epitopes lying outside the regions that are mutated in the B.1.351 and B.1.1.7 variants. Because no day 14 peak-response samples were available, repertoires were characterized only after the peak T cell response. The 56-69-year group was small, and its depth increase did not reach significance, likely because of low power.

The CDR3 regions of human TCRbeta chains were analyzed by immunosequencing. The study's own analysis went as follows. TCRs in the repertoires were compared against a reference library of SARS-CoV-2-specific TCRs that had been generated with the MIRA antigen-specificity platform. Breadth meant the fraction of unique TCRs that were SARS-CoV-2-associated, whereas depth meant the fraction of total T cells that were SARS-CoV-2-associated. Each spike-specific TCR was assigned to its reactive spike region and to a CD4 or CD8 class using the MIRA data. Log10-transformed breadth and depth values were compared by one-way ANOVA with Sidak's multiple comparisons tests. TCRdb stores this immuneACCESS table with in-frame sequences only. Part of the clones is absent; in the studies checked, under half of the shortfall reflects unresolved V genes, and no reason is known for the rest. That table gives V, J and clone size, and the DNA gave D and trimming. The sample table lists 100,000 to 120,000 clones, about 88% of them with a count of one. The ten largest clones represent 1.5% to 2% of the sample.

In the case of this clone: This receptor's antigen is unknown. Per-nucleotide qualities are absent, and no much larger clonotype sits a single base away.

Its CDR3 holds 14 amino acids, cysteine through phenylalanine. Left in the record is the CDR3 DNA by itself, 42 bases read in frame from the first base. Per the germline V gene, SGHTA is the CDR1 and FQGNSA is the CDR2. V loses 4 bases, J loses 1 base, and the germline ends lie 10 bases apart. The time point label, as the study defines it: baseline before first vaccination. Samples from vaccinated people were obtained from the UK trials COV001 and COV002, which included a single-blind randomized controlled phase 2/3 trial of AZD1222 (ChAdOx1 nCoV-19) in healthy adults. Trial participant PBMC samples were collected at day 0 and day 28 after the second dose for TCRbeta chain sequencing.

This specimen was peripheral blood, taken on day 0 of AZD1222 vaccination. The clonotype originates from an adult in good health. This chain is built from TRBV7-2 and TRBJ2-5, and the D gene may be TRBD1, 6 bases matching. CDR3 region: CASSSPGAQETQYF. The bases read TGTGCCAGCAGCTCCCCAGGGGCCCAAGAGACCCAGTACTTC.